Listed here are 8 T cell receptor beta chains from one sample, sequenced in a study of T-cell reconstitution after alpha-beta-depleted transplantation in children. Preparation of the TCRbeta library used unique molecular identifiers. MiXCR was run by TCRdb on the PCR reads, yielding one entry per CDR3 protein. The sample consists of hundreds of thousands of distinct CDR3 sequences, approximately 12% of them appearing once. This specimen consisted of PBMCs from the stem cell graft donor, obtained from the stem cell graft. Every receptor here comes from a human donor who donated a stem cell graft to a child with acute lymphoblastic leukemia.

This clonotype was seen ten or more times. This chain uses TRBV6-5 with TRBJ2-7; TRBD2 matches 10 bases. CDR3 length equals 14 residues. Per the germline V gene, CDR1 is MNHEY and CDR2 is SVGAGI. Trimming at V came to 4 bases and at J to 3 bases, leaving 3 bases not matched to a gene. The CDR3, as DNA: TGTGCCAGCAGTTCTAGCGGGAGAGGCTACGAGCAGTACTTC. Its translation: CASSSSGRGYEQYF.

At least ten counts were recorded for this clonotype. This chain joins TRBV20-1 and TRBJ1-1, with D unresolved. This CDR3 has 14 amino acids. Trimming left V 0 bases short and J 1 base short, with 9 bases between. Per germline, CDR1 DFQATT and CDR2 SNEGSKA (reference sequence). Here the CDR3 DNA reads TGCAGTGCTAGAGATATTACAAAGAACACTGAAGCTTTCTTT. Translating gives CSARDITKNTEAFF.

This clonotype was detected many times. The rearrangement joins TRBV7-2 to TRBJ2-7, with D perhaps TRBD2 (7 bases). CDR3 length equals 14 residues. Germline assignment: CDR1 SGHTA and CDR2 FQGNSA. V lost 1 base to trimming and J lost 2 bases, with 9 bases between them. Written as DNA, the CDR3 is TGTGCCAGCAGCTTAGACGGGGGGCCCTACGAGCAGTACTTC. Protein product: CASSLDGGPYEQYF.

Points on this clonotype: It may be a read error: a sequence one base away is much more abundant. V and J are TRBV11-1 and TRBJ1-1; 7 positions match TRBD1. CDR1 SGHAT and CDR2 FQDESV come from the germline V gene (reference sequence). The length of the CDR3 is 16 residues. The ends lost 4 bases at V and 0 bases at J; junction bases unmatched: 8. CDR3: CASSYSQGPMNTEAFF. DNA for the CDR3: TGTGCCAGCAGCTACTCACAGGGGCCCATGAACACTGAAGCTTTCTTT.

This clonotype showed up many times. The CDR3 DNA sequence: TGTGCCAGCAGCTTCCGGAAGACAGGGTACGACATTCAGTACTTC. Translation gives CASSFRKTGYDIQYF. V usage is TRBV7-2 and J usage is TRBJ2-4; 7 bases match TRBD1. Germline V CDR1 and CDR2: SGHTA, FQGNSA. CDR3 length equals 15 residues. With 3 bases clipped from V and 8 bases from J, the junction kept 10 bases outside the gene matches.

Details on this clonotype: At one of its ends the junction is not consistent with the germline gene, which may arise from a read error. The J gene is TRBJ2-7, the V gene TRBV11-1; D uncertain. The CDR3 extends over 12 amino acids. Germline lookup yields CDR1 SGHAT and CDR2 FQDESV (reference sequence). The CDR3 DNA reads as TGTACCAGCAGCTCCCAAGTCTACGAGCAGTACTTC. Translating gives CTSSSQVYEQYF.

This clonotype was observed at least ten times. CDR3 sequence (DNA): TGCAGTGCTAGCCGGGACAGCTACAATGAGCAGTTCTTC. Amino acids: CSASRDSYNEQFF. This chain connects TRBV20-1 to TRBJ2-1, with TRBD1 identical over 7 bases. The junction had 2 bases not matched to a gene; V was cut back by 3 bases and J by 3 bases. Germline CDR1 DFQATT, CDR2 SNEGSKA (reference sequence). This CDR3 is built from 13 residues.

This clonotype was detected ten times or more. One end of the junction fails to match germline, which may point to a read error. The V call is TRBV12-3 or TRBV12-4, the J call TRBJ2-2; TRBD2 is a possible D gene (6 bases). The CDR3 is 15 amino acids. The CDR3 coding sequence is TGTGCCAGCAGCTTAGCCGGGGGTAACACCGGGGAGCTGTTTTTT. This translates into CASSLAGGNTGELFF.